This T cell receptor (beta chain) derives from a study of early T cells in non-severe SARS-CoV-2 infection. Background on the study: Sequencing used unsorted whole-blood bulk RNA, so chains lack pairing. General study results and limits: Matching results from VDJdb favored anti-spike CD8 responses, leaving private and CD4 specificities undetected.

This clonotype was recorded at least ten times. No antigen is known for it. Unique molecular identifier tags were affixed to discrete cDNA molecules. Using its own MiXCR run on the 5' RACE reads, TCRdb lists one record per CDR3 protein. The table includes 55,000 to 75,000 distinct CDR3 sequences, 9.5% to 13% detected once. Trimming shortened V by 8 bases and J by 13 bases, and 15 bases separated the two germline ends. Germline-derived CDR1 and CDR2 are MNHEY and SMNVEV (reference sequence). The CDR3 has 11 residues. This receptor was taken from an adult who was a healthcare worker with PCR-confirmed SARS-CoV-2 infection or an uninfected control (not recorded which). The J gene is TRBJ2-1, the V gene TRBV27; D unresolved. Sequenced: whole blood. As DNA, the CDR3 is TGTGCCAGCCGTCTAAACAGAGATCAGTTCTTC. It codes for CASRLNRDQFF.